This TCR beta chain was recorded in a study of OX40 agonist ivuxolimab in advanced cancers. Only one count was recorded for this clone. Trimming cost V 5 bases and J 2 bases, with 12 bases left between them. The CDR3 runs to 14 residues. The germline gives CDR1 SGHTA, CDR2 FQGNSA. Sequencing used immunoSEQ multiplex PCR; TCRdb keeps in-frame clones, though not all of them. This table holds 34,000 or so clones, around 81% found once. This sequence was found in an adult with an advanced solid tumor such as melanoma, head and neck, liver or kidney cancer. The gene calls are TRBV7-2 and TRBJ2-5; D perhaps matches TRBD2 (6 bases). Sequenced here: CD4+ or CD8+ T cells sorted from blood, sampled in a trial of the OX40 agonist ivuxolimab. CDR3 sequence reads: CASSLGGGQETQYF. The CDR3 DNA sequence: TGTGCCAGCAGCCTAGGCGGAGGGCAAGAGACCCAGTACTTC.